This T cell receptor (beta chain) was sequenced in a study of T cell responses to AZD1222 COVID-19 vaccine. Study at large: Investigators merged groups given second doses at roughly 4 or roughly 12 weeks. Findings and limits, study-wide: Close to half of all spike-specific TCRs reportedly target regions of the variants that are unmutated. CD4 TCRs associated with vaccination spanned spike, dominating at 160-218 and 743-854. White British people made up most donors, females outnumbered males, and clonal diversity was possibly underestimated.

As regards this clone: Its antigen is unknown.

Germline loops: CDR1 SGHRS, CDR2 YFSETQ. V was shortened by 0 bases and J by 3 bases, with 13 bases between the two germline ends. The CDR3 has 15 residues. Some clones are missing from TCRdb's copy, which holds only in-frame ones; the method was immunoSEQ multiplex PCR. The data show about 92,000 clones, more than 75% seen once. The clonotype comes from an adult in good health. This chain uses TRBV5-1 with TRBJ2-7; D is undetermined. The specimen was peripheral blood, collected on day 0 of AZD1222 vaccination. The CDR3 DNA reads as TGCGCCAGCAGCTTGGCCGACCGCCCTAACTACGAGCAGTACTTC. Translation gives CASSLADRPNYEQYF.